This T cell receptor (beta chain) was sequenced during a study of CD8 T cells in ankylosing spondylitis. Study conclusions and caveats: Seemingly characteristic of ankylosing spondylitis blood was a TCR beta motif consisting of about 8 highly homologous variants. Earlier literature documents some of the motif variants in reactive arthritis synovial fluid and blood. In ankylosing spondylitis patients, matched synovial fluid reportedly showed significant enrichment of disease-linked clones. With a CD8+ phenotype, disease-linked clones were relatively rare in peripheral blood.

One entry per CDR3 protein results from TCRdb running MiXCR on the 5' RACE reads. Here the sample spans about 360,000 distinct CDR3 sequences, more than 20% being singletons. About this clonotype itself: As yet, its antigen is unknown.

The V and J ends lost 2 bases and 6 bases respectively, with 9 bases between them. This CDR3 is 13 amino acids long. This chain joins TRBV12-3 or TRBV12-4 and TRBJ2-3; D gene ambiguous. The receptor was isolated from a male donor with ankylosing spondylitis or in good health (not recorded which). Specimen: blood, either unsorted or a sorted T cell fraction (not recorded which). The CDR3 DNA reads TGTGCCAGCAGTTTACCCCAGCGCGATACGCAGTATTTT. Encoded protein: CASSLPQRDTQYF.